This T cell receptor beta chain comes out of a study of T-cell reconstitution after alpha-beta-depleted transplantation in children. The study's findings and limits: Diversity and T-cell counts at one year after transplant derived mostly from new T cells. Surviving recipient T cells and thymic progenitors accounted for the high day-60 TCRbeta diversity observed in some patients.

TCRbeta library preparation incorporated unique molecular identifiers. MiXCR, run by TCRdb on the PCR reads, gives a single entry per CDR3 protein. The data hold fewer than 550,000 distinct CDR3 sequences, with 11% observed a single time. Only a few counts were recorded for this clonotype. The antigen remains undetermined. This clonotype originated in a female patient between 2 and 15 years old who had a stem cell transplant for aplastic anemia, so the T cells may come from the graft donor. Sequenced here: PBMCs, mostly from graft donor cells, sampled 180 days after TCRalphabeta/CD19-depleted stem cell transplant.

The chain's CDR3 is CSARLVADYEQYF. The DNA for the CDR3 is TGCAGTGCTAGATTGGTCGCCGACTACGAGCAGTACTTC. The chain links TRBV20-1 to TRBJ2-7; D gene ambiguous. Per the germline V gene, CDR1 is DFQATT and CDR2 is SNEGSKA (reference sequence). The CDR3 has 13 residues. V shed 2 bases and J shed 3 bases, with 11 bases lying between them.